This T cell receptor beta chain was observed in a study of OX40 agonist ivuxolimab in advanced cancers. Whole-study context: The treatment was a fully human IgG2 OX40 agonist, ivuxolimab. Averaging around 60 years in age, with a range of about 23 to 80, the cohort was 82.7% male. The dose-escalation cohort had hepatocellular carcinoma, melanoma, renal cell or head and neck cancer. Findings and limits, study-wide: At 0.1-3.0 mg/kg, partial responders had clonal expansion among the lowest observed.

Only in-frame clones appear in the TCRdb table, and some are missing; sequencing was by immunoSEQ multiplex PCR. The sample lists some 30,000 clones, around 86% occurring once. A word on this clone: Its specificity is not known.

Trimming took 10 bases from V and 2 from J, leaving 15 bases between them. The length of the CDR3 is 13 residues. Per the germline V gene, CDR1 is MDHEN and CDR2 is SYDVKM. Sequenced material: CD4+ or CD8+ T cells sorted from blood, taken in a trial of the OX40 agonist ivuxolimab. The chain is built from TRBV28 and TRBJ2-7; D may be TRBD1 (5 bases). The receptor comes from an adult with an advanced solid tumor such as melanoma, head and neck, liver or kidney cancer. The CDR3 DNA reads TGTGCCACCACTCAGGGCATAGCCTACGAGCAGTACTTC. Protein: CATTQGIAYEQYF.